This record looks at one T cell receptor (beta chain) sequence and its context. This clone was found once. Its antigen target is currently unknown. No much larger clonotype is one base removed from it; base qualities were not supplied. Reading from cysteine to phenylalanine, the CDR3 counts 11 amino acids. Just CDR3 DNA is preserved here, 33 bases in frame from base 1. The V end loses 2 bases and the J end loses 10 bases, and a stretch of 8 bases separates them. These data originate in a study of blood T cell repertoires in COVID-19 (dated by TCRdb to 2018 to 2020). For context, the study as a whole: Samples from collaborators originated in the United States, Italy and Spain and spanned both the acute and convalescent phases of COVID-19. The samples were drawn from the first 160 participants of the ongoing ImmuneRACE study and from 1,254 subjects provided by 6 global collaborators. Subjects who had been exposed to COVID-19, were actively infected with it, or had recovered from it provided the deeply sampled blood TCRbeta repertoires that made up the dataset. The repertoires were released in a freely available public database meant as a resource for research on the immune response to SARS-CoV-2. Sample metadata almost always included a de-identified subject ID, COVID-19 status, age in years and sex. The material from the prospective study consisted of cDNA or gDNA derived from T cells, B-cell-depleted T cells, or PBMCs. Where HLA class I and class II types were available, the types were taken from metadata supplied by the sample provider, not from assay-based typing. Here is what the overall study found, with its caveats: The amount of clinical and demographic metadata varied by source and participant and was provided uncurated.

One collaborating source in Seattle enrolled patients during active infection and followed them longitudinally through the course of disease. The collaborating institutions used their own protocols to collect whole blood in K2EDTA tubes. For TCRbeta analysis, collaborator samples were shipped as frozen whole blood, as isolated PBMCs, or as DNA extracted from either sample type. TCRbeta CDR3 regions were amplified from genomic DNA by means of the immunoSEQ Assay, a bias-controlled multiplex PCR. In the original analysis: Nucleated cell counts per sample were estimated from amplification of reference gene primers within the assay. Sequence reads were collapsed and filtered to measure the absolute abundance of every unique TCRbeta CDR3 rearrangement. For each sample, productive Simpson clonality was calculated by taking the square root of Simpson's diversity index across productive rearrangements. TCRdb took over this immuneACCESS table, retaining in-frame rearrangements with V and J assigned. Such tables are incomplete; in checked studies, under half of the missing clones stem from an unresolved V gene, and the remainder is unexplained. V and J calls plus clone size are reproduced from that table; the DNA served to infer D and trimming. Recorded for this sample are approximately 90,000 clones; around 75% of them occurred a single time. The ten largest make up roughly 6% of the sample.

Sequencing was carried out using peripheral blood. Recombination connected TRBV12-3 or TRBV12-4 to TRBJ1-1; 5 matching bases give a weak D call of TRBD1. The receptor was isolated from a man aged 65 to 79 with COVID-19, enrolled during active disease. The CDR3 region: CASSLRQGAFF. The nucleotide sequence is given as TGTGCCAGCAGTTTACGGCAGGGAGCTTTCTTT.